Each of the 23 T cell receptor beta chains below was sequenced from the same sample in a study of cytomegalovirus exposure and HLA in healthy donors. The PCR contained 60 Vbeta and 13 Jbeta primers. Profiled with immunoSEQ multiplex PCR; TCRdb holds only in-frame clones, not every one. Here the sample spans under 200,000 clones, 68% being singletons. The sequenced material came from PBMCs. These receptors originate from a man aged 50 or older in good health and CMV-seronegative.

J is TRBJ2-1 and V is TRBV7-2; TRBD2 aligns across 8 bases. The CDR3 loop spans 13 amino acids. The germline V gene has CDR1 SGHTA and CDR2 FQGNSA. J gave up 6 bases and V 4 bases, and 2 bases lay outside the gene matches. DNA for the CDR3: TGTGCCAGCAGCTCTACTAGCGGCAATGAGCAGTTCTTC. This codes for CASSSTSGNEQFF.

The chain joins TRBV14 to TRBJ1-6, with 7 bases lining up with TRBD1. CDR1 is SGHDN, CDR2 FVKESK, per germline. The CDR3 consists of 14 residues. The trim removed 2 bases at V and 9 bases at J, leaving 4 bases unmatched. The CDR3 spells CASSQWDSGSPLHF. The CDR3 DNA reads TGTGCCAGCAGCCAATGGGACAGCGGTTCACCCCTCCACTTT.

The rearrangement joins TRBV7-6 to TRBJ1-2; TRBD1 aligns across 10 bases. Germline V gene data show CDR1 as SGHVS and CDR2 as FNYEAQ. Trimming at V came to 5 bases and at J to 7 bases, leaving 10 bases not matched to a gene. CDR3 length: 15 residues. CDR3 protein: CASSQNAGTGVGYTF. Written as DNA, the CDR3 is TGTGCCAGCAGCCAAAATGCCGGGACAGGGGTTGGCTACACCTTC.

This clone has only a few counts. The CDR3 sequence: CASSLGGQGYTEAFF. CDR3 in DNA: TGTGCCAGCAGTTTAGGGGGACAGGGGTACACTGAAGCTTTCTTT. The chain couples TRBV28 to TRBJ1-1; 10 nucleotides line up with TRBD1. Germline V gene lookup returns CDR1 MDHEN and CDR2 SYDVKM. The CDR3 runs to 15 residues. V gave up 2 bases and J gave up 3 bases; unmatched junction bases: 3. The full variable domain, rest sourced from reference TRBV28 and TRBJ1-1, is DVKVTQSSRYLVKRTGEKVFLECVQDMDHENMFWYRQDPGLGLRLIYFSYDVKMKEKGDIPEGYSVSREKKERFSLILESASTNQTSMYLCASSLGGQGYTEAFFGQGTRLTVV.

The chain couples TRBV11-3 to TRBJ2-5, with 8 positions matching TRBD2. Germline CDR1 SGHNT, CDR2 YENEEA. CDR3 length: 16 residues. The J segment lost 1 base and the V segment lost 1 base, leaving 5 bases of the junction unmatched. The CDR3 region is CASSLGPTSGQETQYF. The CDR3 bases are TGTGCCAGCAGCTTAGGCCCCACTAGCGGCCAAGAGACCCAGTACTTC.

This clone has more than one count but fewer than ten. This chain joins TRBV19 and TRBJ1-2; 9 nucleotides agree with TRBD1. Germline-derived CDR1 and CDR2 are LNHDA and SQIVND (reference sequence). The trim removed 8 bases at V and 5 bases at J, leaving 3 bases unmatched. The CDR3 contains 12 residues. DNA of the CDR3: TGTGCCAGTGAAGACAGGGGGTATGGCTACACCTTC. Protein sequence: CASEDRGYGYTF.

There are a few counts of this clone. The chain links TRBV6-6 to TRBJ2-1, with 13 bases aligning to TRBD2. There are 15 residues in the CDR3. Germline CDR1 reads MNHNY; CDR2 reads SVGAGI (reference sequence). The ends lost 6 bases at V and 7 bases at J; junction bases unmatched: 6. In DNA form, the CDR3 reads TGTGCCAGCAGCCGGACTAGCGGGGGAATTAATGAGCAGTTCTTC. This sequence encodes CASSRTSGGINEQFF.

The chain combines TRBV5-6 with TRBJ2-3; 11 nucleotides line up with TRBD1. CDR3 length: 16 residues. Germline CDR1 is SGHDT and CDR2 is YYEEEE. With 4 bases clipped from V and 3 bases from J, the junction kept 7 bases outside the gene matches. CDR3 in amino acids: CASSPGRDRGTDTQYF. CDR3 coding DNA: TGTGCCAGCAGCCCGGGACGGGACAGGGGGACAGATACGCAGTATTTT.

The genes are TRBV28 and TRBJ2-7; 10 bases align to TRBD1. Germline V gene data show CDR1 as MDHEN and CDR2 as SYDVKM. This CDR3 has 15 residues. Trimming at V came to 3 bases and at J to 6 bases, leaving 8 bases not matched to a gene. The CDR3 coding sequence is TGTGCCAGCAGTTTTGGACAGGGGGAGAGGGGCGAGCAGTACTTC. As protein: CASSFGQGERGEQYF. The variable domain in full, with the rest retrieved from reference TRBV28 and TRBJ2-7, is DVKVTQSSRYLVKRTGEKVFLECVQDMDHENMFWYRQDPGLGLRLIYFSYDVKMKEKGDIPEGYSVSREKKERFSLILESASTNQTSMYLCASSFGQGERGEQYFGPGTRLTVT.

This clone turned up a few times. This chain connects TRBV7-9 to TRBJ1-6; 7 bases are shared with TRBD1. Per the germline V gene, CDR1 is SEHNR and CDR2 is FQNEAQ (reference sequence). The CDR3 totals 14 residues. V dropped 5 bases and J dropped 10; count of bases not matched to a gene: 8. CDR3 coding DNA: TGTGCCAGCAGCCAGGAGGGACAGTACTCACCCCTCCACTTT. This codes for CASSQEGQYSPLHF.

V gene TRBV28 combines with J gene TRBJ1-2; the match to TRBD1 covers 9 bases. Unmatched junction bases numbered 10, after V lost 5 bases and J lost 3 bases. CDR3 size: 16 residues. Germline loops: CDR1 MDHEN, CDR2 SYDVKM. DNA of the CDR3: TGTGCCAGCAGTACCGGGACAGGGTTGTTGGACTATGGCTACACCTTC. Translation gives CASSTGTGLLDYGYTF.

V gene TRBV6-5 combines with J gene TRBJ1-5, with D possibly matching TRBD1 (6 bases). CDR3 length: 13 residues. Germline V lookup: CDR1 MNHEY, CDR2 SVGAGI. V lost 4 bases and J 4 bases, leaving 8 bases between the germline ends. The CDR3 spells CASSSRGNQPQHF. CDR3 DNA sequence: TGTGCCAGCAGTTCCAGGGGTAATCAGCCCCAGCATTTT.

This chain links TRBV19 with TRBJ1-2; TRBD1 aligns across 7 bases. Germline CDR1 LNHDA, CDR2 SQIVND (reference sequence). The CDR3 has 13 residues. V was clipped by 7 bases and J by 4 bases; unmatched bases: 6. CDR3 loop: CASTTGQAYGYTF. The CDR3 DNA sequence: TGTGCCAGTACTACCGGACAGGCCTATGGCTACACCTTC.

The chain joins TRBV5-1 to TRBJ1-1; D gene uncertain. Trimming left V 3 bases short and J 3 bases short, with 15 bases between. In germline, CDR1 is SGHRS, CDR2 YFSETQ. The CDR3 has 15 amino acids. The CDR3 region has the DNA TGCGCCAGCAGCTACTCGACTCCGGACTACACTGAAGCTTTCTTT. It codes for CASSYSTPDYTEAFF.

V usage is TRBV25-1 and J usage is TRBJ2-2, with D tentatively TRBD1 (6 bases). CDR3 length: 15 amino acids. Germline values: CDR1 MGHDK, CDR2 SYGVNS. The V and J ends lost 3 bases and 7 bases respectively, with 15 bases between them. CDR3 bases: TGTGCCAGCAGTGATTCCTTACAGGGAAACGGGGAGCTGTTTTTT. It translates to CASSDSLQGNGELFF.

This clone was seen a handful of times. The chain employs TRBV6-5 and TRBJ1-5, with D possibly TRBD1 on 6 matching bases. The V and J ends lost 4 bases and 7 bases respectively, with 17 bases between them. From germline, CDR1 is MNHEY and CDR2 SVGAGI. The CDR3 is 15 amino acids. The CDR3 region is CASSFRTDFPQPQHF. CDR3 nucleotides: TGTGCCAGCAGTTTCCGGACAGATTTTCCGCAGCCCCAGCATTTT.

The chain is built from TRBV21-1 and TRBJ1-4. TRBV21-1 is deemed a pseudogene. The CDR3 totals 16 residues. The CDR3 coding sequence is TGTGCCAGCAGCAAAGTTGCGGCGGTGACTAATGAAAAACTGTTTTTT. This gives the protein CASSKVAAVTNEKLFF.

The chain couples TRBV6-1 to TRBJ2-1; TRBD2 agrees at 12 bases. V shed 0 bases and J 7 bases; nucleotides not matched to a gene: 7. The CDR3 covers 17 residues. Germline values: CDR1 MNHNS, CDR2 SASEGT. Here the CDR3 reads CASSEASLAGGQNEQFF. The DNA of the CDR3 is TGTGCCAGCAGTGAAGCTTCTCTAGCGGGGGGGCAGAATGAGCAGTTCTTC.

The chain has TRBV7-5 and TRBJ1-1. TRBV7-5 is a recognized pseudogene. The CDR3 runs 13 residues. CDR3 protein: CVRSPRRDGEAFF. DNA of the CDR3: TGTGTCAGAAGCCCGAGGAGGGATGGTGAAGCTTTCTTT.

In its sample, this clone was seen a few times. The sample holds other DNA sequences that translate to the same CDR3. V and J are TRBV19 and TRBJ1-1; D is possibly TRBD1 (5 bases). Germline V CDR1 and CDR2: LNHDA, SQIVND (reference sequence). V lost 3 bases, J lost 2 bases, and 10 bases lay in between. CDR3 length: 14 residues. The CDR3 DNA sequence: TGTGCCAGTAGTATTCAGGGATTAAACACTGAAGCTTTCTTT. It translates to CASSIQGLNTEAFF.

This sequence joins TRBV18 and TRBJ2-3, with 10 positions matching TRBD1. CDR3 length: 15 residues. The trim removed 5 bases at V and 3 bases at J, leaving 5 bases unmatched. Germline CDR1 is KGHSH and CDR2 is LQKENI. The CDR3 bases are TGTGCCAGCTCATTGACAGGGGGCAGGACAGATACGCAGTATTTT. As protein: CASSLTGGRTDTQYF. Drawing the rest from reference TRBV18 and TRBJ2-3, the complete variable domain is NAGVMQNPRHLVRRRGQEARLRCSPMKGHSHVYWYRQLPEEGLKFMVYLQKENIIDESGMPKERFSAEFPKEGPSILRIQQVVRGDSAAYFCASSLTGGRTDTQYFGPGTRLTVL.

J is TRBJ2-7 and V is TRBV7-8; perhaps TRBD1 as D (6 bases). There are 15 residues in the CDR3. The V gene lost 0 bases and the J gene lost 2 bases, with 11 bases spanning the gap. The germline V gene has CDR1 SGHVS and CDR2 FQNEAQ. CDR3 bases: TGTGCCAGCAGCTTAGCCCAGGGGAGAGCCTACGAGCAGTACTTC. This translates into CASSLAQGRAYEQYF.

A note on this clone: The same CDR3 arises from other DNA sequences in this sample as well. This chain joins TRBV6-1 and TRBJ2-7; a weak D match, TRBD1 (6 bases). The germline V gene encodes CDR1 MNHNS and CDR2 SASEGT. V lost 2 bases and J lost 1, with 12 bases in between. The CDR3 consists of 15 residues. The CDR3 loop is CASSEPDRLSYEQYF. The CDR3 DNA follows: TGTGCCAGCAGTGAACCCGACAGGTTGTCCTACGAGCAGTACTTC.